The clone carrying this TCR beta chain was recorded a few times. Its antigen is currently unknown. This sample was included in a study of CD8 T cells in Susac syndrome. V shed 0 bases and J shed 2 bases, with 12 bases lying between them. Germline values: CDR1 SGHNT, CDR2 YYREEE (reference sequence). CDR3 size: 15 residues. Sequencing of TCR beta was performed on blood CD8+ T cells and on blood CD4+ T cells. Random hexamers were used to reverse transcribe 0.5 to 1 ug of RNA. From the immunoSEQ multiplex PCR reads, TCRdb called clonotypes with MiXCR, one entry per CDR3 protein. Of approximately 220,000 distinct CDR3 sequences listed, roughly 90% are singletons. Overall study findings and caveats: The study admitted that it had a relatively small number of individuals in its TCR sequencing and HLA analysis.

The source of this sequence is a human donor with multiple sclerosis. The specimen sequenced was CD8+ T cells from PBMCs. This chain joins TRBV5-4 and TRBJ2-7; D perhaps matches TRBD2 (6 bases). In DNA form, the CDR3 reads TGTGCCAGCAGCTTGGGAAAGGGACTTCCCTACGAGCAGTACTTC. Protein: CASSLGKGLPYEQYF.